This TCR beta chain is from a study of post-analysis software for immune sequencing data. Study at large: Clinical courses comprised relapsing-remitting, secondary progressive and progressive-relapsing multiple sclerosis.

Tagging with unique molecular identifiers was a feature of the TCR beta cDNA libraries. There were about 0.85 to 11 million T cells, and about 540,000 cDNA molecules came from them. TCRdb independently ran MiXCR on the PCR reads; one entry per CDR3 protein. This table holds 350,000 to 450,000 distinct CDR3 sequences, approximately 39% found once. Of note for this clonotype: Its antigen is unidentified.

Study results and limitations: Same-batch samples co-clustered strongly by F measure. When compared against controls, multiple sclerosis patients showed significantly lower normalized Chao1 diversity. The study found TRBV5-6, TRBV5-1 and TRBV20-1 among five or six TRBV segments more frequent in patients than controls.

This CDR3 region has 17 residues. Germline CDR1 is SGHRS and CDR2 is YFSETQ. Between the trimmed V and J ends, which lost 4 bases and 0 bases, there was a span of 19 bases. Sample: blood. This clonotype was sampled from a girl aged 2 to 10 with multiple sclerosis. The chain has TRBV5-1 and TRBJ1-1, with TRBD1 as a possible D gene (5 bases). The CDR3 nucleotides are TGCGCCAGCAGCCCTCGACAGTCCTATTATATGAACACTGAAGCTTTCTTT. Translated: CASSPRQSYYMNTEAFF.